The sequence of this T cell receptor beta chain was determined in a study of tissue T cells after allogeneic stem cell transplantation. The study's findings and limits: Few T cell clones were shared across patients, but motif clusters showed tissue-specific shared signatures.

This sample's time point: mouse harvest day 7 after allogeneic transplant. Tail vein injection delivered 10^7 T-cell-depleted bone marrow cells and 10^6 splenic CD5+ T cells. B6 (H2b) cells into BALB/c (H2d) mice; tissues taken at day 7 or 14. Clones were sequenced by immunoSEQ multiplex PCR, and TCRdb holds only the in-frame ones, with some missing. The repertoire holds 8,000 to 9,000 clones, with around 40% as singletons. The germline CDR1 and CDR2 sequences are KGHPV and FQNQEV (reference sequence). CDR3 length: 13 residues. V lost 4 bases and J 0 bases, leaving 6 bases between the germline ends. About this clone: Its antigen is unknown. The genes and germline here are from mouse. The read ends 1 residue shy of where the CDR3 ends; the end is completed using the germline J gene.

V usage is TRBV26 and J usage is TRBJ1-1; the D is unclear. The specimen sequenced was skin. This receptor was obtained from a female BALB/c mouse given C57BL/6 T cells with graft-versus-host disease after an allogeneic hematopoietic cell transplant. This CDR3 reads CASSRSANTEVFF. Incomplete CDR3 DNA: TGTGCCAGCAGTCGCAGTGCAAACACAGAAGTCTTC. Drawing the rest from reference TRBV26 and TRBJ1-1, the complete variable domain is NSKVIQTPRYLVKGQGQKAKMRCIPEKGHPVVFWYQQNKNNEFKFLINFQNQEVLQQIDMTEKRFSAECPSNSPCSLEIQSSEAGDSALYLCASSRSANTEVFFGKGTRLTVV.